This TCR beta chain was retrieved from a study of T-cell memory formation after mild COVID-19. Study results and limitations: Pre-infection memory carried some responding clones, suggesting that cross-reactive memory joined.

Constant-segment-primed 5'RACE gave TCR alpha and TCR beta cDNA libraries with sample barcodes and UMIs. TCRdb itself ran the 5' RACE reads through MiXCR, one entry per CDR3 protein. The data contain 350,000 to 500,000 distinct CDR3 sequences, around a quarter of them seen just once; the ten biggest clones take up under 15%. This clonotype showed up just a few times. As yet, its antigen is unknown. The CDR3 totals 17 residues. V was clipped by 3 bases and J by 4 bases; unmatched bases: 11. Germline V gene data show CDR1 as MGHRA and CDR2 as YSYEKL. This clonotype was obtained from an adult woman who had mild COVID-19 (a few samples of this study predate the infection). Cell type and time point are not known. Sequences were obtained from PBMCs or a T cell subset sorted from them (not recorded which). The V and J genes are TRBV4-1 and TRBJ2-4; 8 bases fit TRBD1. CDR3: CASSHPFTGGQKNIQYF. The DNA of the CDR3 is TGCGCCAGCAGCCACCCATTCACAGGGGGGCAAAAAAACATTCAGTACTTC.